Presented here are 21 T cell receptor beta chains from one specimen sequenced in a study of cytomegalovirus exposure and HLA in healthy donors. Method: immunoSEQ multiplex PCR; TCRdb's copy keeps in-frame clones and lacks some. The table includes around 150,000 clones, roughly 90% detected once. Specimen: PBMCs. All receptors derive from a woman under 30 in good health and CMV-seronegative.

The chain combines TRBV27 with TRBJ2-7; a weak D match, TRBD2 (6 bases). Trimming took off 8 bases at V and 9 bases at J, with 23 bases between the two ends. This CDR3 is built from 14 residues. The germline gives CDR1 MNHEY, CDR2 SMNVEV (reference sequence). The CDR3 DNA reads as TGTGCCAGCGGACGCCCCGGGAGACTGGATAGGCAGTACTTC. This sequence encodes CASGRPGRLDRQYF.

The CDR3 is CASRNSSPYGYTF. DNA of the CDR3: TGTGCCAGTAGGAACTCCTCCCCCTATGGCTACACCTTC. This rearrangement joins TRBV19 to TRBJ1-2; D uncertain. V lost 6 bases and J lost 4, with 12 bases in between. The germline gives CDR1 LNHDA, CDR2 SQIVND (reference sequence). The CDR3 consists of 13 residues.

CDR3 sequence reads: CATSRDPTSGRVNTGELFF. The CDR3 nucleotides read TGTGCCACCAGCAGAGACCCTACTAGCGGGAGGGTGAACACCGGGGAGCTGTTTTTT. The chain joins TRBV15 to TRBJ2-2; TRBD2 aligns across 13 bases. This CDR3 contains 19 residues. Per germline, CDR1 LNHNV and CDR2 YYDKDF (reference sequence). The V gene end was trimmed by 0 bases and the J gene end by 1 base; junction bases not matched to a gene: 5.

The chain uses TRBV18 and TRBJ1-2, with D possibly TRBD1 on 6 matching bases. Between the trimmed V and J ends, which lost 3 bases and 4 bases, there was a span of 18 bases. The CDR3 has 16 amino acids. The V gene's germline CDR1 is KGHSH and CDR2 LQKENI. Here the CDR3 DNA reads TGTGCCAGCTCACCCCCAGGGGTGGGAAGTGGCTATGGCTACACCTTC. Amino acid sequence: CASSPPGVGSGYGYTF.

This clone was seen many times. The chain links TRBV18 to TRBJ2-2, with 7 bases that match TRBD1. Unmatched junction bases numbered 12, after V lost 10 bases and J lost 7 bases. CDR3 length: 14 residues. CDR1 is KGHSH, CDR2 LQKENI, per germline. CDR3 amino acids: CATLDRPLSGELFF. CDR3 DNA: TGTGCCACCTTGGACAGGCCCTTAAGCGGGGAGCTGTTTTTT.

The chain uses TRBV7-2 and TRBJ1-1; 8 positions agree with TRBD1. Germline V CDR1 and CDR2: SGHTA, FQGNSA. Trimming removed 4 bases from V and 6 bases from J; junction bases left unmatched: 10. The CDR3 is 15 residues long. The CDR3, as DNA: TGTGCCAGCAGCTCCCGACGGACAGGGTACGCTGAAGCTTTCTTT. As protein: CASSSRRTGYAEAFF.

The chain recombines TRBV29-1 with TRBJ1-1, with a possible D match to TRBD1 (6 bases). Trimming took 7 bases from V and 2 from J, leaving 17 bases between them. The germline CDR1 and CDR2 sequences are SQVTM and ANQGSEA. This CDR3 spans 14 amino acids. DNA of the CDR3: TGCAGCGCCTCTACAGGGATTCGAAACACTGAAGCTTTCTTT. This translates into CSASTGIRNTEAFF.

V gene TRBV12-5 combines with J gene TRBJ2-5; tentative D call: TRBD1 (6 bases). With 2 bases removed from V and 4 bases from J, the gap between germline ends came to 17 bases. This CDR3 is 16 amino acids long. The germline V gene has CDR1 LGHNT and CDR2 FRNRAP. DNA of the CDR3: TGTGCTAGTGGTTTGTCCGGGACACGGGCAGGAGAGACCCAGTACTTC. This gives the protein CASGLSGTRAGETQYF.

This clone was picked up one time. This chain uses TRBV11-2 with TRBJ1-3, with unresolved D. V shed 1 base and J shed 0 bases, with 7 bases lying between them. From germline, CDR1 is SGHAT and CDR2 FQNNGV. This CDR3 is 15 amino acids long. Here the CDR3 DNA reads TGTGCCAGCAGCTTAGGGCCAGGCTCTGGAAACACCATATATTTT. Translating it yields CASSLGPGSGNTIYF.

V and J are TRBV7-2 and TRBJ2-7; 8 bases line up with TRBD2. Per the germline V gene, CDR1 is SGHTA and CDR2 is FQGNSA. V was clipped by 1 base and J by 5 bases; unmatched bases: 10. The CDR3 spans 16 residues. The CDR3, as DNA: TGTGCCAGCAGCTTAGAGGGGACTAGTTCTGGCCACGAGCAGTACTTC. This codes for CASSLEGTSSGHEQYF.

This chain uses TRBV6-4 with TRBJ1-2; 7 nucleotides agree with TRBD1. V dropped 2 bases and J dropped 5; count of bases not matched to a gene: 5. Germline-derived CDR1 and CDR2 are MRHNA and SNTAGT. This CDR3 contains 14 residues. The CDR3 coding sequence is TGTGCCAGCAGTGACGGAGGGGGCGCTTATGGCTACACCTTC. The encoded protein is CASSDGGGAYGYTF.

This clone was counted between two and nine times. J is TRBJ1-2 and V is TRBV18, with D unresolved. Deletions cut 6 bases from V and 11 bases from J, with 22 bases between. The CDR3 has 14 residues. From germline, CDR1 is KGHSH and CDR2 LQKENI. CDR3 coding DNA: TGTGCCAGCTCCCGTCAGAGTGACTTCCGAGGGTACACCTTC. Encoded protein: CASSRQSDFRGYTF.

The chain carries TRBV6-1 and TRBJ1-1; tentatively, D is TRBD1 (5 bases). The CDR3 length is 13 residues. V shed 7 bases and J shed 4 bases, with 13 bases lying between them. CDR1 is MNHNS, CDR2 SASEGT, per germline. The CDR3 nucleotides read TGTGCCAGCAACGCCAGGGTTACCACTGAAGCTTTCTTT. It translates to CASNARVTTEAFF.

The rearrangement uses TRBV5-1 and TRBJ1-1; tentatively, D is TRBD1 (6 bases). The CDR3 covers 16 residues. Trimming removed 4 bases at V and 0 bases at J, with 16 bases between. Germline CDR1 is SGHRS and CDR2 is YFSETQ. CDR3 nucleotides: TGCGCCAGCAGCCGGGGAAGCGGACAGCTGAACACTGAAGCTTTCTTT. It specifies CASSRGSGQLNTEAFF.

The chain links TRBV7-9 to TRBJ1-1; D is undetermined. The CDR3 spans 15 residues. V was clipped by 2 bases and J by 4 bases, with 14 bases between them. Germline-derived CDR1 and CDR2 are SEHNR and FQNEAQ (reference sequence). The CDR3 nucleotides read TGTGCCAGCAGCTTATATCTCCCAGGAACCACTGAAGCTTTCTTT. Translated, it gives CASSLYLPGTTEAFF.

The chain employs TRBV13 and TRBJ1-2; 7 bases align to TRBD1. CDR3 length: 15 amino acids. V was pared by 0 bases and J by 7 bases, with 8 bases of the junction left unmatched. CDR1 and CDR2 from the germline V gene are PRHDT and FYEKMQ (reference sequence). The CDR3 sequence is CASSLGLRGGAGYTF. The CDR3 DNA sequence: TGTGCCAGCAGCTTAGGCCTAAGAGGGGGCGCTGGCTACACCTTC.

The rearrangement uses TRBV4-3 and TRBJ1-4; a weak D match, TRBD1 (5 bases). Trimming took 4 bases from V and 5 from J, leaving 17 bases between them. CDR1 and CDR2 from the germline V gene are LGHNA and YSLEER. The length of the CDR3 is 16 residues. The CDR3: CASSPHGPGSNEKLFF. The CDR3, as DNA: TGCGCCAGCAGCCCCCACGGGCCAGGGTCGAATGAAAAACTGTTTTTT.

The gene calls are TRBV5-1 and TRBJ2-5, with D possibly being TRBD1 (5 bases). The CDR3 is 13 amino acids. V was cut by 5 bases and J by 1 base, with 9 bases left in between. Germline V lookup: CDR1 SGHRS, CDR2 YFSETQ. In DNA form, the CDR3 reads TGCGCCAGCAGACCGACAGTCCAAGAGACCCAGTACTTC. This codes for CASRPTVQETQYF.

The J gene is TRBJ2-3, the V gene TRBV6-6, with 8 nucleotides matching TRBD1. This CDR3 region has 14 residues. Losses at the gene ends were 8 bases for V and 2 bases for J; bases not matched to a gene: 6. Germline CDR1 is MNHNY and CDR2 is SVGAGI (reference sequence). This chain's CDR3 is CASGSTGATDTQYF. CDR3 DNA: TGTGCCAGCGGATCGACAGGGGCCACAGATACGCAGTATTTT.

Details on this clone: Other DNA sequences from this sample encode an identical CDR3 as well. V gene TRBV18 combines with J gene TRBJ2-2; 7 bases fit TRBD2. The junction had 1 base not matched to a gene; V was cut back by 3 bases and J by 6 bases. The CDR3 contains 13 residues. The V gene's germline CDR1 is KGHSH and CDR2 LQKENI. The CDR3 here is CASSPAGAGELFF. CDR3 sequence (DNA): TGTGCCAGCTCACCCGCGGGAGCCGGGGAGCTGTTTTTT. The entire variable domain, with the rest obtained from reference TRBV18 and TRBJ2-2, is as follows: NAGVMQNPRHLVRRRGQEARLRCSPMKGHSHVYWYRQLPEEGLKFMVYLQKENIIDESGMPKERFSAEFPKEGPSILRIQQVVRGDSAAYFCASSPAGAGELFFGEGSRLTVL.

The rearrangement links TRBV27 to TRBJ2-7; no clear D. Trimming left V 7 bases short and J 2 bases short, with 15 bases between. Germline V lookup: CDR1 MNHEY, CDR2 SMNVEV (reference sequence). This CDR3 spans 14 amino acids. CDR3 loop: CASTTAGAAYEQYF. The CDR3 nucleotides read TGTGCCAGCACCACCGCCGGAGCTGCCTACGAGCAGTACTTC.